The 12 T cell receptor beta chains reported below all come from one sample, sequenced in a study of cytomegalovirus exposure and HLA in healthy donors. The primer mix had 60 Vbeta and 13 Jbeta primers. The repertoire was sequenced with immunoSEQ multiplex PCR; TCRdb's copy has only in-frame clones and lacks some. The sample lists around 180,000 clones; around four fifths were seen once. The material sequenced was PBMCs. These receptors came from a woman aged 40 to 55 in good health and CMV-seronegative.

This chain joins TRBV6-5 and TRBJ1-3; D may be TRBD1 (5 bases). The germline gives CDR1 MNHEY, CDR2 SVGAGI. The CDR3 loop spans 14 amino acids. Between the trimmed V and J ends, which lost 0 bases and 8 bases, there was a span of 11 bases. The CDR3 loop is CASSYSGPRDTIYF. The CDR3 DNA sequence: TGTGCCAGCAGTTACTCGGGGCCCCGAGACACCATATATTTT.

This rearrangement joins TRBV7-2 to TRBJ2-4, with TRBD2 matching 14 bases. Per germline, CDR1 SGHTA and CDR2 FQGNSA. Germline trimming cut 4 bases from V and 8 bases from J; bases unmatched to any gene: 1. CDR3 size: 14 residues. The DNA of the CDR3 is TGTGCCAGCAGCTGGGGACTAGCGGGAGACATTCAGTACTTC. It yields the protein CASSWGLAGDIQYF.

This chain joins TRBV5-6 and TRBJ2-3; perhaps TRBD1 as D (6 bases). The CDR3 extends over 15 amino acids. CDR1 is SGHDT, CDR2 YYEEEE, per germline. With 0 bases removed from V and 4 bases from J, the gap between germline ends came to 12 bases. The CDR3 DNA is TGTGCCAGCAGCTTGGCCTCATACAGGGCAGATACGCAGTATTTT. It codes for CASSLASYRADTQYF.

This clone was seen just once. V and J are TRBV4-2 and TRBJ2-5; 8 bases match TRBD2. V shed 0 bases and J 4 bases; nucleotides not matched to a gene: 7. Germline CDR1 reads LGHNA; CDR2 reads YNFKEQ. This CDR3 spans 16 amino acids. CDR3 coding DNA: TGTGCCAGCAGCCAAGATACGGGGACTAGGATAGAGACCCAGTACTTC. Encoded protein: CASSQDTGTRIETQYF.

The CDR3 loop reads CASSLGGSGANVLTF. In DNA form, the CDR3 reads TGCGCCAGCAGCTTGGGAGGGTCTGGGGCCAACGTCCTGACTTTC. V and J are TRBV5-1 and TRBJ2-6, with a weak D call TRBD2 (5 bases). The germline CDR1 and CDR2 sequences are SGHRS and YFSETQ. The CDR3 contains 15 residues. V was pared by 0 bases and J by 1 base, with 5 bases between.

The rearrangement joins TRBV6-4 to TRBJ1-2; 8 bases map to TRBD1. Unmatched junction bases numbered 7, after V lost 3 bases and J lost 7 bases. The CDR3 consists of 14 residues. CDR1 and CDR2 (germline): MRHNA, SNTAGT. CDR3 nucleotide sequence: TGTGCCAGCAGTGATAGGGAGACAGGGGCTGGCTACACCTTC. Residues: CASSDRETGAGYTF.

This chain links TRBV5-1 with TRBJ1-1; possible D gene TRBD1, 6 bases. Per the germline V gene, CDR1 is SGHRS and CDR2 is YFSETQ. V was cut by 0 bases and J by 4 bases, with 13 bases left in between. The CDR3 totals 15 residues. CDR3 residues: CASSLEQGGGTEAFF. The CDR3 DNA is TGCGCCAGCAGCTTGGAACAGGGTGGCGGCACTGAAGCTTTCTTT.

This chain connects TRBV10-3 to TRBJ1-5; the D is unclear. CDR3 length: 16 amino acids. The V and J ends lost 0 bases and 0 bases respectively, with 9 bases between them. The germline CDR1 and CDR2 sequences are ENHRY and SYGVKD. The chain's CDR3 is CAISESGGFSNQPQHF. The CDR3 DNA sequence: TGTGCCATCAGTGAGTCGGGAGGGTTTAGCAATCAGCCCCAGCATTTT.

This chain uses TRBV5-4 with TRBJ1-4; possibly TRBD1 for D (6 bases). The CDR3 spans 15 residues. In germline, CDR1 is SGHNT, CDR2 YYREEE (reference sequence). Trimming took 7 bases from V and 2 from J, leaving 15 bases between them. CDR3 coding DNA: TGTGCCAGCCGTGCGACAGGCTCGACTAATGAAAAACTGTTTTTT. Translation gives CASRATGSTNEKLFF.

This clone was detected a few times. V is TRBV4-3 and J is TRBJ1-2; D call uncertain. This CDR3 comprises 14 residues. Trimming took off 0 bases at V and 4 bases at J, with 9 bases between the two ends. Germline V CDR1 and CDR2: LGHNA, YSLEER. The CDR3 sequence: CASSQDTPSYGYTF. CDR3 DNA sequence: TGCGCCAGCAGCCAAGATACACCAAGCTATGGCTACACCTTC.

The rearrangement joins TRBV6-6 to TRBJ2-5, with 9 bases identical to TRBD2. The germline gives CDR1 MNHNY, CDR2 SVGAGI (reference sequence). The CDR3 runs 15 residues. J gave up 4 bases and V 5 bases, and 8 bases lay outside the gene matches. The CDR3 DNA reads as TGTGCCAGCAGTCTTGGCGGACTAGCGAGAGAGACCCAGTACTTC. It specifies CASSLGGLARETQYF.

This chain connects TRBV5-1 to TRBJ2-2; tentatively, D is TRBD1 (5 bases). Germline V gene data show CDR1 as SGHRS and CDR2 as YFSETQ. This CDR3 has 16 amino acids. V dropped 0 bases and J dropped 3 bases, with 12 bases sitting between them. CDR3 protein: CASSLAGNSDTGELFF. The DNA of the CDR3 is TGCGCCAGCAGCTTGGCAGGGAATTCGGACACCGGGGAGCTGTTTTTT.